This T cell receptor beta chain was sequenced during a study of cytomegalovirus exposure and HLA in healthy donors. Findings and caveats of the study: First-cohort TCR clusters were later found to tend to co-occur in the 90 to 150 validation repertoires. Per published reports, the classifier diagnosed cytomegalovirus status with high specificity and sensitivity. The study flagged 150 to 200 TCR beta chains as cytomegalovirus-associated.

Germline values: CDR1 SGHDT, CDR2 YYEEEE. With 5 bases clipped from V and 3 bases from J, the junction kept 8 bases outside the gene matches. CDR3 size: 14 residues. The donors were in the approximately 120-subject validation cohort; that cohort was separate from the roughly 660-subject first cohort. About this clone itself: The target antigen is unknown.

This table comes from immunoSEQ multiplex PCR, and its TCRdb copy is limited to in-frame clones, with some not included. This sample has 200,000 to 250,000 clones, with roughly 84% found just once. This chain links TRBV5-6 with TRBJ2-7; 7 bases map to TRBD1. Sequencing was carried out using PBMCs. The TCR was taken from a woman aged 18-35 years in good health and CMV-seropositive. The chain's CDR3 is CASRPTGTNYEQYF. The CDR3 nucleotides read TGTGCCAGCAGACCGACAGGGACGAACTACGAGCAGTACTTC.